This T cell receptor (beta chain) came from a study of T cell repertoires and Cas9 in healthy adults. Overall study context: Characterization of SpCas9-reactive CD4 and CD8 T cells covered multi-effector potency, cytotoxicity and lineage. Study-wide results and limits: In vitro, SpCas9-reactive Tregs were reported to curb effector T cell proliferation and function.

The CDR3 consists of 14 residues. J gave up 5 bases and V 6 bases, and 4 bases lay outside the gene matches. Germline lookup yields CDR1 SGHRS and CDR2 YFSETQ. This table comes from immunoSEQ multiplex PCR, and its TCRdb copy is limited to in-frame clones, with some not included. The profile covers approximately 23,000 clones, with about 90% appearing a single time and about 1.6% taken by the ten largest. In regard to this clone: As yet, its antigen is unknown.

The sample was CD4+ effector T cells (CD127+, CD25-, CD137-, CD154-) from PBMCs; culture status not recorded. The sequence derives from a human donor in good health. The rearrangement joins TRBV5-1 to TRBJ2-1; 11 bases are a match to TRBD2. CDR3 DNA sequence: TGCGCCAGCAAGGAACTAGCGGGGGACAATGAGCAGTTCTTC. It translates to CASKELAGDNEQFF.